The source of this TCR beta chain is a study of CD8 T cells in ankylosing spondylitis. Study outcomes and limitations: A number of the motif variants had already been described in reactive arthritis synovial fluid and blood.

MiXCR was run by TCRdb on the 5' RACE reads, yielding one entry per CDR3 protein. The sample contains 250,000 to 350,000 distinct CDR3 sequences, 20% of which appear only once. CDR1 and CDR2 (germline): SGHTA, FQGNSA. Trimming removed 5 bases at V and 0 bases at J, with 13 bases between. The CDR3 contains 16 residues. There are a few counts of this clonotype. As yet, its antigen is unknown. The chain carries TRBV7-2 and TRBJ2-2, with D tentatively TRBD2 (5 bases). The sequencing sample was made of blood, either unsorted or a sorted T cell fraction (not recorded which). The TCR comes from a male donor with ankylosing spondylitis or in good health (not recorded which). The CDR3 loop reads CASSPGHGTNTGELFF. CDR3 bases: TGTGCCAGCAGCCCAGGTCACGGGACGAACACCGGGGAGCTGTTTTTT.